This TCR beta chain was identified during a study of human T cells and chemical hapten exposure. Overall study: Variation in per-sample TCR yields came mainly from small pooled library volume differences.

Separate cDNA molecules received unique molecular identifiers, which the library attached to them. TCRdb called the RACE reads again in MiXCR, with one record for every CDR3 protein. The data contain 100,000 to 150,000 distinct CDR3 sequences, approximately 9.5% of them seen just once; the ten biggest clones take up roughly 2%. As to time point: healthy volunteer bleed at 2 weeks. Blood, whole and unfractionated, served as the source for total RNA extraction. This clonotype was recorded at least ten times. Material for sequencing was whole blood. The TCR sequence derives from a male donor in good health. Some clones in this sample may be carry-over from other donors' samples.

The CDR3 DNA reads as TGTGCCAGCAGCTTAGAGGCGACAGATACGCAGTATTTT. As protein: CASSLEATDTQYF. The rearrangement uses TRBV7-2 and TRBJ2-3; no clear D. The CDR3 length is 13 residues. Germline V CDR1 and CDR2: SGHTA, FQGNSA. V dropped 1 base and J dropped 3 bases, with 5 bases sitting between them. The full variable domain, completed using reference TRBV7-2 and TRBJ2-3, is GAGVSQSPSNKVTEKGKDVELRCDPISGHTALYWYRQSLGQGLEFLIYFQGNSAPDKSGLPSDRFSAERTGGSVSTLTIQRTQQEDSAVYLCASSLEATDTQYFGPGTRLTVL.